Below, 30 T cell receptor beta chains from the same sample are listed, as sequenced in a study of blood T cell repertoires in COVID-19. The assay was immunoSEQ multiplex PCR, and TCRdb's table has in-frame clones only and misses some. Among some 150,000 clones listed, around 87% were seen once. Sequenced input: peripheral blood. These TCRs come from a man between 45 and 60 years old who had recovered from COVID-19.

The rearrangement links TRBV5-8 to TRBJ2-7; D remains unclear. Trimming took 6 bases from V and 2 from J, leaving 15 bases between them. The CDR3 is 14 amino acids. Germline CDR1 SGHTS, CDR2 YDEGEE. The CDR3 loop reads CASTFPLVAYEQYF. The CDR3 DNA sequence: TGTGCCAGCACTTTTCCCTTGGTAGCCTACGAGCAGTACTTC.

The chain has TRBV5-4 and TRBJ2-5, with a weak D call TRBD2 (5 bases). The CDR3 consists of 14 residues. The germline gives CDR1 SGHNT, CDR2 YYREEE (reference sequence). V was trimmed by 0 bases and J by 2 bases, leaving 8 bases between them. The CDR3 DNA reads TGTGCCAGCAGCTTGGACCCGGGACAAGAGACCCAGTACTTC. It is translated as CASSLDPGQETQYF.

The chain couples TRBV30 to TRBJ1-5, with a possible D match to TRBD1 (5 bases). Looked up from germline, CDR1 is GTSNPN and CDR2 is SVGIG (reference sequence). The V end lost 1 base, the J end lost 2 bases, and 9 bases lay between the germline ends. The CDR3 is 14 amino acids. The chain's CDR3 is CAWSGGGGNQPQHF. DNA of the CDR3: TGTGCCTGGAGTGGGGGAGGGGGCAATCAGCCCCAGCATTTT.

This chain uses TRBV6-2 or TRBV6-3 with TRBJ1-5; TRBD1 aligns across 9 bases. CDR1 and CDR2 from the germline V gene are MNHEY and SVGEGT. The trim removed 5 bases at V and 2 bases at J, leaving 10 bases unmatched. This CDR3 contains 17 residues. CDR3 protein: CASSDGTGYLRNQPQHF. The CDR3 nucleotides are TGTGCCAGCAGTGACGGGACAGGGTATTTGCGCAATCAGCCCCAGCATTTT.

V is TRBV7-9 and J is TRBJ1-4; possibly TRBD1 for D (5 bases). The CDR3 is 14 residues long. The V end was cut by 6 bases, the J end by 6 bases, with 14 bases between. Germline lookup yields CDR1 SEHNR and CDR2 FQNEAQ (reference sequence). CDR3 sequence (DNA): TGTGCCAGCAGTGAGGGCAGGGAGGATGAAAAACTGTTTTTT. Translated: CASSEGREDEKLFF.

The chain recombines TRBV5-1 with TRBJ2-7; 8 nucleotides match TRBD2. Germline V lookup: CDR1 SGHRS, CDR2 YFSETQ. V trimming: 0 bases; J trimming: 3 bases; junction bases outside the gene matches: 5. This CDR3 has 15 residues. The CDR3 DNA reads TGCGCCAGCAGCTTGGAGGGACTAGAATACTACGAGCAGTACTTC. It translates to CASSLEGLEYYEQYF.

The chain links TRBV5-1 to TRBJ2-5; TRBD1 matches at 10 bases. The V gene end was trimmed by 4 bases and the J gene end by 1 base; junction bases not matched to a gene: 4. The V gene's germline CDR1 is SGHRS and CDR2 YFSETQ. The CDR3 runs 15 residues. The CDR3 region is CASSAGQGVQETQYF. CDR3 DNA: TGCGCCAGCAGCGCCGGACAGGGGGTCCAAGAGACCCAGTACTTC.

The chain uses TRBV2 and TRBJ2-4; 12 nucleotides line up with TRBD2. CDR1 and CDR2 (germline): SNHLY, FYNNEI. Trimming took 6 bases from V and 5 from J; bases not matched to a gene: 8. CDR3 size: 16 residues. The CDR3 reads CASRASGTSGQNIQYF. As DNA, the CDR3 is TGTGCCAGCAGGGCGAGCGGGACTAGCGGGCAAAACATTCAGTACTTC.

This chain joins TRBV4-3 and TRBJ1-2; D unclear. Germline CDR1 and CDR2: LGHNA and YSLEER. The CDR3 consists of 15 residues. V was shortened by 0 bases and J by 1 base, with 9 bases between the two germline ends. Here the CDR3 DNA reads TGCGCCAGCAGCCAAGATGGTGCGCATAACTATGGCTACACCTTC. It yields the protein CASSQDGAHNYGYTF.

In DNA, the CDR3 is TGTGCCAGCAGCCGACAGGCACCGAACACTGAAGCTTTCTTT. This codes for CASSRQAPNTEAFF. The chain uses TRBV7-9 and TRBJ1-1, with D possibly matching TRBD1 (6 bases). Germline CDR1 and CDR2: SEHNR and FQNEAQ (reference sequence). The CDR3 length is 14 residues. V lost 5 bases, J lost 1 base, and 11 bases lay in between. Combining the CDR3 with reference TRBV7-9 and TRBJ1-1 gives the whole variable domain DTGVSQNPRHKITKRGQNVTFRCDPISEHNRLYWYRQTLGQGPEFLTYFQNEAQLEKSRLLSDRFSAERPKGSFSTLEIQRTEQGDSAMYLCASSRQAPNTEAFFGQGTRLTVV.

V usage is TRBV5-1 and J usage is TRBJ2-7; 13 nucleotides agree with TRBD2. J lost 0 bases, V lost 5 bases, and 11 bases had no gene match. The CDR3 totals 18 residues. Germline loops: CDR1 SGHRS, CDR2 YFSETQ. The chain's CDR3 is CASSLTSGGTKRSYEQYF. CDR3 bases: TGCGCCAGCAGTTTGACTAGCGGGGGGACTAAACGCTCCTACGAGCAGTACTTC.

The chain has TRBV7-9 and TRBJ1-1; TRBD1 is a possible D gene (6 bases). Germline loops: CDR1 SEHNR, CDR2 FQNEAQ (reference sequence). Trimming pared 6 bases from V and 4 bases from J, leaving 15 bases between. This CDR3 has 14 amino acids. The CDR3 here is CASSYGGASTEAFF. Here the CDR3 DNA reads TGTGCCAGCAGTTATGGGGGGGCGAGCACTGAAGCTTTCTTT.

This chain links TRBV27 with TRBJ2-1; TRBD1 matches at 7 bases. Germline CDR1 reads MNHEY; CDR2 reads SMNVEV (reference sequence). The CDR3 has 16 amino acids. Trimming took 2 bases from V and 0 from J; bases not matched to a gene: 4. This CDR3 is CASSLEGQSSYNEQFF. As DNA, the CDR3 is TGTGCCAGCAGTTTAGAGGGACAGAGCTCCTACAATGAGCAGTTCTTC.

This rearrangement joins TRBV9 to TRBJ1-2; 9 bases match TRBD1. Germline V gives CDR1 SGDLS, CDR2 YYNGEE. CDR3 length: 15 residues. The trim removed 2 bases at V and 5 bases at J, leaving 7 bases unmatched. The CDR3 region is CASSVLQGADYGYTF. The CDR3 DNA sequence: TGTGCCAGCAGCGTCCTACAGGGGGCGGATTATGGCTACACCTTC. Drawing the rest from reference TRBV9 and TRBJ1-2, the complete variable domain is DSGVTQTPKHLITATGQRVTLRCSPRSGDLSVYWYQQSLDQGLQFLIQYYNGEERAKGNILERFSAQQFPDLHSELNLSSLELGDSALYFCASSVLQGADYGYTFGSGTRLTVV.

The V and J genes are TRBV21-1 and TRBJ1-5; the listed D gene, TRBD1, was not tested against the DNA. TRBV21-1 is labeled a pseudogene. This CDR3 has 17 amino acids. As DNA, the CDR3 is TGTGCCAGCAGCAAAGATCACGGGACAGGGGAGAATCAGCCCCAGCATTTT. Translating gives CASSKDHGTGENQPQHF.

The chain is built from TRBV3-1 (or the pseudogene TRBV3-2) and TRBJ1-2; D remains unclear. In germline, CDR1 is LGHDT, CDR2 YNNKEL (reference sequence). V dropped 0 bases and J dropped 0 bases, with 8 bases sitting between them. The CDR3 contains 15 residues. This chain's CDR3 is CASSQDWAANYGYTF. In DNA, the CDR3 is TGTGCCAGCAGCCAAGATTGGGCAGCTAACTATGGCTACACCTTC.

V and J are TRBV21-1 and TRBJ1-3; the D call in the table, TRBD1, was not verified against the DNA. TRBV21-1 is termed a pseudogene. This CDR3 is 14 amino acids long. The CDR3, as DNA: TGTGCCAGCAGCACACAGGGGGGAGGAAACACCATATATTTT. This encodes CASSTQGGGNTIYF.

The chain recombines TRBV12-3 or TRBV12-4 with TRBJ1-1; no definite D call. Trimming shortened V by 7 bases and J by 0 bases, and 9 bases separated the two germline ends. CDR3 length: 13 amino acids. This CDR3 is CASTTGLNTEAFF. DNA of the CDR3: TGTGCCAGCACTACGGGTCTGAACACTGAAGCTTTCTTT.

This chain links TRBV5-4 with TRBJ2-7; 9 bases align to TRBD2. The CDR3 contains 16 residues. Per the germline V gene, CDR1 is SGHNT and CDR2 is YYREEE (reference sequence). J gave up 0 bases and V 3 bases, and 7 bases lay outside the gene matches. In DNA, the CDR3 is TGTGCCAGCAGCTGGGGCGGTAGCGGGAGCTCCTACGAGCAGTACTTC. Translation: CASSWGGSGSSYEQYF.

This clone occurred once. This chain links TRBV4-1 with TRBJ2-3, with D tentatively TRBD2 (5 bases). Between the trimmed V and J ends, which lost 0 bases and 4 bases, there was a span of 14 bases. Germline values: CDR1 MGHRA, CDR2 YSYEKL. The CDR3 extends over 16 amino acids. Here the CDR3 reads CASSQDHRGSADTQYF. DNA for the CDR3: TGCGCCAGCAGCCAAGATCATCGCGGGTCGGCAGATACGCAGTATTTT.

This clone was detected once. CDR3 bases: TGTGCCAGTAGTATAGGCGCACAGAGAGACTATGGCTACACCTTC. Encoded protein: CASSIGAQRDYGYTF. J is TRBJ1-2 and V is TRBV19; D is unresolved. Trimming took 1 base from V and 3 from J, leaving 12 bases between them. Germline CDR1 is LNHDA and CDR2 is SQIVND (reference sequence). The CDR3 has 15 residues.

This clone was seen more than once but under ten times. This chain links TRBV10-1 with TRBJ1-3; D unclear. Germline-derived CDR1 and CDR2 are WNHNN and SYGVQD (reference sequence). The CDR3 length is 11 residues. The CDR3 loop reads CATRSGNTIYF. The CDR3 bases are TGCGCAACCCGGTCGGGAAACACCATATATTTT.

The chain couples TRBV11-1 to TRBJ2-7; 10 nucleotides agree with TRBD1. The CDR3 runs to 15 residues. The ends lost 5 bases at V and 1 base at J; junction bases unmatched: 5. CDR1 SGHAT and CDR2 FQDESV come from the germline V gene (reference sequence). For the CDR3, the DNA is TGTGCCAGCAGCCGGGGACAGGGGACGTCCTACGAGCAGTACTTC. Its protein is CASSRGQGTSYEQYF.

The J gene is TRBJ2-5, the V gene TRBV3-1 (or the pseudogene TRBV3-2); TRBD2 matches 8 bases. CDR3 length equals 16 residues. V lost 2 bases and J lost 1; bases outside the gene matches: 6. CDR1 LGHDT and CDR2 YNNKEL come from the germline V gene (reference sequence). The CDR3 sequence: CASSQPLAGIQETQYF. Here the CDR3 DNA reads TGTGCCAGCAGCCAACCTTTAGCGGGGATCCAAGAGACCCAGTACTTC.

This clone has just a few counts. The CDR3 loop is CASRFDRWRRTGANVLTF. For the CDR3, the DNA is TGTGCCAGCAGATTTGACAGGTGGAGGCGAACTGGGGCCAACGTCCTGACTTTC. The chain recombines TRBV2 with TRBJ2-6; D is possibly TRBD1 (6 bases). The V end was cut by 6 bases, the J end by 2 bases, with 20 bases between. CDR3 size: 18 residues. Germline lookup yields CDR1 SNHLY and CDR2 FYNNEI.

The rearrangement joins TRBV25-1 to TRBJ1-3; TRBD1 might be the D (6 bases). The V gene lost 6 bases and the J gene lost 0 bases, with 9 bases spanning the gap. From germline, CDR1 is MGHDK and CDR2 SYGVNS. The CDR3 extends over 14 amino acids. The CDR3 loop reads CASRDSNSGNTIYF. The CDR3 nucleotides are TGTGCCAGCAGGGACAGCAACTCTGGAAACACCATATATTTT.

The CDR3 loop is CASSWDRAQETQYF. The CDR3 region has the DNA TGTGCCAGCTCCTGGGACAGGGCCCAAGAGACCCAGTACTTC. This chain joins TRBV7-8 and TRBJ2-5, with 9 bases identical to TRBD1. The J segment lost 1 base and the V segment lost 8 bases, leaving 5 bases of the junction unmatched. The CDR3 runs 14 residues. Germline loops: CDR1 SGHVS, CDR2 FQNEAQ.

This chain joins TRBV18 and TRBJ1-3, with 9 bases lining up with TRBD1. V gave up 1 base and J gave up 4 bases; unmatched junction bases: 5. Per germline, CDR1 KGHSH and CDR2 LQKENI. The CDR3 totals 16 residues. For the CDR3, the DNA is TGTGCCAGCTCACCACGGACAGGGGAGTCCGGAAACACCATATATTTT. It specifies CASSPRTGESGNTIYF.

This clone came up once. The chain has TRBV5-1 and TRBJ2-1; 12 positions agree with TRBD2. Per the germline V gene, CDR1 is SGHRS and CDR2 is YFSETQ. The CDR3 is made up of 18 amino acids. J was trimmed by 7 bases and V by 3 bases; bases with no gene match: 14. The CDR3 sequence: CASSSFTFTSGGTNEQFF. The CDR3 DNA follows: TGCGCCAGCAGCTCCTTTACCTTTACTAGCGGGGGGACGAATGAGCAGTTCTTC. The full variable domain, completed using reference TRBV5-1 and TRBJ2-1, is KAGVTQTPRYLIKTRGQQVTLSCSPISGHRSVSWYQQTPGQGLQFLFEYFSETQRNKGNFPGRFSGRQFSNSRSEMNVSTLELGDSALYLCASSSFTFTSGGTNEQFFGPGTRLTVL.

CDR3 nucleotides: TGTGCCAGCAGTTCGACGGGACAGGCAAACCATGAAGCTTTCTTT. The encoded protein is CASSSTGQANHEAFF. This chain links TRBV6-5 with TRBJ1-1, with 8 bases that match TRBD1. Germline-derived CDR1 and CDR2 are MNHEY and SVGAGI. The CDR3 runs to 15 residues. V dropped 4 bases and J dropped 7; count of bases not matched to a gene: 11.